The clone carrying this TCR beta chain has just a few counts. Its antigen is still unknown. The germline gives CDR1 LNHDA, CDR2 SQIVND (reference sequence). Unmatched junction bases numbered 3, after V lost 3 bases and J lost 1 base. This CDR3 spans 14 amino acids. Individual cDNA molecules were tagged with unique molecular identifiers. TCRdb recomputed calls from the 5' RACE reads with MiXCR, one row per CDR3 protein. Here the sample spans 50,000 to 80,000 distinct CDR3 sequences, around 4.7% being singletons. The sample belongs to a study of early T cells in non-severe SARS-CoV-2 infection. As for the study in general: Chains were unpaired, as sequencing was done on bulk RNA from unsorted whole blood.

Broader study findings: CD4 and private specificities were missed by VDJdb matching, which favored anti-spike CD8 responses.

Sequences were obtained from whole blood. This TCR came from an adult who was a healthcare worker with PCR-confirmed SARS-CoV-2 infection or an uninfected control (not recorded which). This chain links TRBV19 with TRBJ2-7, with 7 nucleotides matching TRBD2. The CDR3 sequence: CASSISGPSYEQYF. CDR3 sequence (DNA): TGTGCCAGTAGTATTAGCGGGCCTTCCTACGAGCAGTACTTC.